The 32 T cell receptor beta chains listed next were all sequenced from one sample in a study of CD8+ T cells in alopecia areata (dated by TCRdb to the late 2010s). The protocol used for the library was the immunoSEQ multiplex PCR assay. RNA was extracted from all samples and reverse transcribed into cDNA, which served as template for TCR sequencing. This is the immuneACCESS table as TCRdb keeps it, with only in-frame sequences that have V and J called. A part of the clones is gone; compared with another copy, unresolved V genes explain less than half, and the rest is unexplained. The sample has under 150,000 clones on record, approximately 51% of them singletons. The ten largest account for 3% to 4% of the sample. The label giving this sample's time point can be read as: around 22 weeks on oral tofacitinib. The sample's treatment or condition label is to be understood as: oral pan-JAK inhibitor, 5-10 mg twice daily.

Here the sequenced sample was CD4+ T cells sorted from blood, taken at week 24, from a patient treated with tofacitinib. The source is a human donor with alopecia areata.

The chain recombines TRBV4-3 with TRBJ1-1; D may be TRBD1 (5 bases). Looked up from germline, CDR1 is LGHNA and CDR2 is YSLEER. The CDR3 runs 15 residues. V lost 6 bases and J lost 4, with 18 bases in between. CDR3 loop: CASSRAGTSGTEAFF. The CDR3 bases are TGCGCCAGCAGTCGGGCGGGGACGAGCGGCACTGAAGCTTTCTTT.

Notes on this clone: At one end the junction does not follow the germline gene, possibly because of a read error. V and J are TRBV5-1 and TRBJ2-7, with 8 bases matching TRBD1. Germline V gives CDR1 SGHRS, CDR2 YFSETQ. The CDR3 sequence is 13 residues long. The CDR3 DNA reads as TGCGCCAGCAGCTTGGACAGGGGGGCCGGAGAGCACTTC. This encodes CASSLDRGAGEHF.

A few counts support this clone. V and J are TRBV29-1 and TRBJ2-7; no clear D. V was clipped by 6 bases and J by 1 base, with 7 bases between them. The germline V gene encodes CDR1 SQVTM and CDR2 ANQGSEA. The CDR3 loop spans 11 amino acids. This chain's CDR3 is CSVRMSYEQYF. In nucleotides, the CDR3 is TGCAGCGTGAGGATGTCCTACGAGCAGTACTTC.

This clone was seen a handful of times. The V call is TRBV6-6, the J call TRBJ2-3; D gene ambiguous. The CDR3 runs 14 residues. Germline assignment: CDR1 MNHNY and CDR2 SVGAGI (reference sequence). The V and J ends lost 8 bases and 2 bases respectively, with 14 bases between them. The CDR3 protein is CASGSPLTTDTQYF. CDR3 DNA: TGTGCCAGCGGATCGCCTCTTACCACAGATACGCAGTATTTT.

This clone was counted a few times. The V gene is TRBV30, the J gene TRBJ1-5; D possibly corresponds to TRBD1 (5 bases). The CDR3 has 13 amino acids. Germline V CDR1 and CDR2: GTSNPN, SVGIG (reference sequence). Trimming shortened V by 5 bases and J by 6 bases, and 14 bases separated the two germline ends. The CDR3 nucleotides read TGTGCCTGGGACGGGGCGGCAGGTCAGCCCCAGCATTTT. Translated, it gives CAWDGAAGQPQHF.

The chain employs TRBV5-6 and TRBJ2-1; D is undetermined. The length of the CDR3 is 15 residues. The germline gives CDR1 SGHDT, CDR2 YYEEEE. V was pared by 3 bases and J by 4 bases, with 14 bases between. The CDR3 coding sequence is TGTGCCAGCAGCTCACGTGACGGGCAGTACAATGAGCAGTTCTTC. Translated: CASSSRDGQYNEQFF.

V gene TRBV15 combines with J gene TRBJ1-4; the D is unclear. Germline lookup yields CDR1 LNHNV and CDR2 YYDKDF (reference sequence). The CDR3 is made up of 13 amino acids. Trimming cost V 0 bases and J 8 bases, with 7 bases left between them. CDR3 nucleotides: TGTGCCACCAGCAGAGATAAGGGCGAAAAACTGTTTTTT. This translates into CATSRDKGEKLFF. The full variable domain, its missing parts supplied by reference TRBV15 and TRBJ1-4, is DAMVIQNPRYQVTQFGKPVTLSCSQTLNHNVMYWYQQKSSQAPKLLFHYYDKDFNNEADTPDNFQSRRPNTSFCFLDIRSPGLGDTAMYLCATSRDKGEKLFFGSGTQLSVL.

This clone was detected a few times. The sample carries other DNA sequences with the same CDR3. V usage is TRBV2 and J usage is TRBJ1-1; TRBD1 aligns across 9 bases. The CDR3 runs 14 residues. V dropped 5 bases and J dropped 1; count of bases not matched to a gene: 2. Germline CDR1 is SNHLY and CDR2 is FYNNEI. The CDR3 DNA reads TGTGCCAGCAGTAAGGGACAGGGGAACACTGAAGCTTTCTTT. It translates to CASSKGQGNTEAFF.

This chain's CDR3 is CASSARSTGELFF. In DNA form, the CDR3 reads TGTGCCAGCAGCGCTCGAAGCACCGGGGAGCTGTTTTTT. The genes are TRBV7-6 and TRBJ2-2; D gene ambiguous. V was cut by 5 bases and J by 4 bases, with 8 bases left in between. The CDR3 length is 13 residues. Germline V gene sequence: CDR1 SGHVS, CDR2 FNYEAQ.

The chain links TRBV30 to TRBJ1-2; 11 positions match TRBD1. Trimming took 5 bases from V and 2 from J; bases not matched to a gene: 1. The CDR3 consists of 13 residues. In germline, CDR1 is GTSNPN, CDR2 SVGIG (reference sequence). The CDR3 region has the DNA TGTGCCTGGGGGACAGGGGGGAACTATGGCTACACCTTC. This translates into CAWGTGGNYGYTF.

The chain has TRBV4-1 and TRBJ2-7, with TRBD1 matching over 10 bases. The trim removed 0 bases at V and 5 bases at J, leaving 13 bases unmatched. Germline V CDR1 and CDR2: MGHRA, YSYEKL. The CDR3 runs 18 residues. The CDR3 DNA reads as TGCGCCAGCAGCCAAGATCAGGTCCGGACAGGGGGTTCGGACGAGCAGTACTTC. It codes for CASSQDQVRTGGSDEQYF.

The chain uses TRBV7-2 and TRBJ2-7; D is unclear. CDR1 is SGHTA, CDR2 FQGNSA, per germline. V lost 4 bases and J 2 bases, leaving 9 bases between the germline ends. This CDR3 spans 13 amino acids. CDR3 protein: CASSSGRAYEQYF. As DNA, the CDR3 is TGTGCCAGCAGCTCCGGACGGGCCTACGAGCAGTACTTC.

CDR3 loop: CAWSVQQGNSPLHF. The DNA of the CDR3 is TGTGCCTGGAGTGTACAACAGGGGAATTCACCCCTCCACTTT. The V call is TRBV30, the J call TRBJ1-6, with TRBD1 identical over 7 bases. The CDR3 covers 14 residues. Trimming cost V 0 bases and J 7 bases; bases outside gene matches: 3. The germline CDR1 and CDR2 sequences are GTSNPN and SVGIG (reference sequence).

This clone was observed a few times. The J gene is TRBJ1-6, the V gene TRBV18; D not resolved. V was cut by 2 bases and J by 9 bases, with 11 bases left in between. The V gene's germline CDR1 is KGHSH and CDR2 LQKENI. CDR3 length: 14 amino acids. Here the CDR3 reads CASSPDEGISPLHF. In DNA form, the CDR3 reads TGTGCCAGCTCACCAGACGAAGGTATTTCACCCCTCCACTTT.

This clone appeared a few times. The V and J genes are TRBV25-1 and TRBJ1-6; D ambiguous. Per the germline V gene, CDR1 is MGHDK and CDR2 is SYGVNS. The CDR3 extends over 12 amino acids. Trimming took 3 bases from V and 8 from J, leaving 5 bases between them. CDR3 nucleotide sequence: TGTGCCAGCAGTGATGGCCATTCACCCCTCCACTTT. This encodes CASSDGHSPLHF.

The rearrangement joins TRBV11-2 to TRBJ1-4; 7 bases are shared with TRBD1. The CDR3 spans 16 residues. V gave up 5 bases and J gave up 3 bases; unmatched junction bases: 9. Germline CDR1 and CDR2: SGHAT and FQNNGV. The DNA of the CDR3 is TGTGCCAGCAGCCAGGGGACAGTGCCTGCTAATGAAAAACTGTTTTTT. Amino acids: CASSQGTVPANEKLFF.

The chain couples TRBV5-1 to TRBJ1-2, with no clear D. Germline V CDR1 and CDR2: SGHRS, YFSETQ. V was trimmed by 0 bases and J by 13 bases, leaving 19 bases between them. CDR3 size: 14 residues. This chain's CDR3 is CASSLEPGSWRGTF. CDR3 bases: TGCGCCAGCAGCTTGGAGCCGGGAAGTTGGCGAGGCACCTTC.

The V and J genes are TRBV7-2 and TRBJ2-5, with D tentatively TRBD1 or TRBD2 (5 bases each). The CDR3 loop spans 15 amino acids. The germline CDR1 and CDR2 sequences are SGHTA and FQGNSA. The V gene lost 5 bases and the J gene lost 2 bases, with 15 bases spanning the gap. The DNA for the CDR3 is TGTGCCAGCAGCACCACCGGGACCTCACAAGAGACCCAGTACTTC. Translation gives CASSTTGTSQETQYF.

This clone was recorded a few times. The junction departs from germline at one end; a sequencing error may be responsible. The chain joins TRBV7-7 to TRBJ2-3; D remains ambiguous. Per germline, CDR1 SSHAT and CDR2 FNYEAQ (reference sequence). The CDR3 runs to 13 residues. The CDR3 DNA sequence: TGTGCTAGCAGCCCTTCCCAGGCAGATACGCAGTATTTT. Translated, it gives CASSPSQADTQYF.

CDR3 DNA: TGTGCCAGCAGTCCAACGACCCCTTCCTACGAGCAGTACTTC. This encodes CASSPTTPSYEQYF. The chain recombines TRBV27 with TRBJ2-7; D is unclear. The V and J ends lost 5 bases and 1 base respectively, with 12 bases between them. The CDR3 contains 14 residues. Germline V CDR1 and CDR2: MNHEY, SMNVEV (reference sequence).

The rearrangement uses TRBV7-3 and TRBJ2-1; maybe TRBD2 (5 bases). Germline V gives CDR1 SGHTA, CDR2 FQGTGA. This CDR3 is 15 amino acids long. V was cut by 6 bases and J by 2 bases, with 14 bases left in between. CDR3 DNA: TGTGCCAGCAGTTCAACTAGTTATCCCTACAATGAGCAGTTCTTC. This translates into CASSSTSYPYNEQFF.

The chain carries TRBV5-1 and TRBJ1-2; TRBD1 agrees at 8 bases. The V gene's germline CDR1 is SGHRS and CDR2 YFSETQ. V shed 4 bases and J 8 bases; nucleotides not matched to a gene: 10. The CDR3 runs 14 residues. The CDR3 region is CASSPGQAQGGYTF. In DNA, the CDR3 is TGCGCCAGCAGCCCGGGACAGGCCCAAGGAGGCTACACCTTC.

This sequence joins TRBV6-1 and TRBJ1-6; D is ambiguous. Germline loops: CDR1 MNHNS, CDR2 SASEGT. Trimming took off 0 bases at V and 6 bases at J, with 6 bases between the two ends. CDR3 size: 14 residues. The CDR3 loop reads CASSEAEGNSPLHF. The CDR3 region has the DNA TGTGCCAGCAGTGAAGCGGAGGGTAATTCACCCCTCCACTTT.

This clone has more than one count but fewer than ten. V and J are TRBV29-1 and TRBJ1-1, with D maybe TRBD1 (5 bases). The V gene's germline CDR1 is SQVTM and CDR2 ANQGSEA. The V end lost 5 bases, the J end lost 1 base, and 11 bases lay between the germline ends. CDR3 length: 13 amino acids. The CDR3 loop reads CSVRLQENTEAFF. CDR3 DNA: TGCAGCGTTAGGCTACAGGAGAACACTGAAGCTTTCTTT.

The chain employs TRBV5-4 and TRBJ2-5; TRBD2 aligns across 10 bases. V lost 2 bases and J lost 3; bases outside the gene matches: 4. CDR1 and CDR2 from the germline V gene are SGHNT and YYREEE (reference sequence). CDR3 size: 15 residues. This CDR3 reads CASSLGSGGKETQYF. The CDR3 bases are TGTGCCAGCAGCTTAGGTAGCGGGGGGAAAGAGACCCAGTACTTC.

The J gene is TRBJ1-2, the V gene TRBV7-9; 11 bases line up with TRBD1. The CDR3 loop spans 16 amino acids. CDR1 is SEHNR, CDR2 FQNEAQ, per germline (reference sequence). V shed 5 bases, J shed 3 bases, and the junction held 8 bases outside the gene matches. The CDR3: CASSPDPGQGDYGYTF. The CDR3 DNA reads as TGTGCCAGCAGCCCCGACCCGGGACAGGGGGACTATGGCTACACCTTC.

The table lists this clone with a few counts. The V and J genes are TRBV7-2 and TRBJ2-6; tentative D call: TRBD1 (5 bases). CDR3 size: 17 residues. The V gene's germline CDR1 is SGHTA and CDR2 FQGNSA. Trimming pared 5 bases from V and 0 bases from J, leaving 14 bases between. The CDR3: CASSRGAAHSGANVLTF. The CDR3 region has the DNA TGTGCCAGCAGCCGTGGGGCGGCCCACTCTGGGGCCAACGTCCTGACTTTC.

This clone was detected a few times. The V and J genes are TRBV14 and TRBJ2-2, with D uncertain. The CDR3 loop spans 12 amino acids. The V gene's germline CDR1 is SGHDN and CDR2 FVKESK. Trimming removed 5 bases from V and 6 bases from J, with 7 bases in between. As DNA, the CDR3 is TGTGCCAGCAGCTTGGAATCCGGGGAGCTGTTTTTT. Protein sequence: CASSLESGELFF.

By share, this clone ranks as medium-sized. The chain joins TRBV2 to TRBJ2-4, with D hard to call. The ends were cut back, 6 bases at V and 9 bases at J, with 18 bases in the middle. CDR1 and CDR2 (germline): SNHLY, FYNNEI. There are 14 residues in the CDR3. The CDR3 nucleotides are TGTGCCAGCAGAAAAGGGCTGATCTCAAGCATTCAGTACTTC. Translated: CASRKGLISSIQYF.

V gene TRBV5-4 combines with J gene TRBJ1-2; D remains unclear. The CDR3 loop spans 14 amino acids. Germline lookup yields CDR1 SGHNT and CDR2 YYREEE (reference sequence). Trimming took off 0 bases at V and 0 bases at J, with 6 bases between the two ends. CDR3 DNA: TGTGCCAGCAGCTTGGAGGCAGCTAACTATGGCTACACCTTC. Its protein product is CASSLEAANYGYTF.

The chain employs TRBV6-5 and TRBJ1-1, with a weak D call TRBD1 (5 bases). V dropped 2 bases and J dropped 1 base, with 11 bases sitting between them. Looked up from germline, CDR1 is MNHEY and CDR2 is SVGAGI. The CDR3 has 15 residues. This CDR3 is CASSYGTGRNTEAFF. Here the CDR3 DNA reads TGTGCCAGCAGTTACGGGACTGGGAGGAACACTGAAGCTTTCTTT.

The V gene is TRBV19, the J gene TRBJ1-2; D possibly corresponds to TRBD1 (5 bases). Trimming pared 10 bases from V and 4 bases from J, leaving 19 bases between. Germline V gene data show CDR1 as LNHDA and CDR2 as SQIVND (reference sequence). CDR3 length: 14 amino acids. The CDR3 bases are TGTGCCACTCAGTTCGGCGAGGGGCTCTATGGCTACACCTTC. This translates into CATQFGEGLYGYTF.